Described below is a single T cell receptor (beta chain) sequence and its context. This sample stems from a study of control samples from healthy donors and cancer patients. The V segment lost 4 bases and the J segment 7 bases; nucleotides outside the gene matches: 6. CDR3 length: 14 amino acids. In germline, CDR1 is LGHDT, CDR2 YNNKEL (reference sequence). Sequenced by immunoSEQ multiplex PCR; TCRdb stores in-frame clones only, minus some. The sample contains 390,000 or so clones, around 90% of which appear only once. Sequencing used PBMCs. The sequence derives from a man in his forties with head and neck cancer. The rearrangement joins TRBV3-1 (or the pseudogene TRBV3-2) to TRBJ1-5, with TRBD1 identical over 8 bases. CDR3 amino acids: CASSPGQGDQPQHF. In DNA, the CDR3 is TGTGCCAGCAGCCCCGGACAGGGTGACCAGCCCCAGCATTTT.